This T cell receptor beta chain is from a study of T cell responses to AZD1222 COVID-19 vaccine. Study-level results: Donors were largely white British and mainly female; clonal diversity was possibly underestimated.

This clone was recorded only once. The antigen is unknown. In germline, CDR1 is MNHEY, CDR2 SMNVEV (reference sequence). V gave up 3 bases and J gave up 7 bases; unmatched junction bases: 8. This CDR3 region has 16 residues. The repertoire was sequenced with immunoSEQ multiplex PCR; TCRdb's copy has only in-frame clones and lacks some. This sample has roughly 130,000 clones, with 70% to 90% found just once. This clonotype was sampled from an adult in good health. The rearrangement uses TRBV27 and TRBJ2-1; the match to TRBD1 covers 11 bases. Specimen: peripheral blood, collected on day 0 of AZD1222 vaccination. CDR3 sequence (DNA): TGTGCCAGCAGTTTGGGGGACAGGGGGGCGAGGAATGAGCAGTTCTTC. Amino acid sequence: CASSLGDRGARNEQFF.